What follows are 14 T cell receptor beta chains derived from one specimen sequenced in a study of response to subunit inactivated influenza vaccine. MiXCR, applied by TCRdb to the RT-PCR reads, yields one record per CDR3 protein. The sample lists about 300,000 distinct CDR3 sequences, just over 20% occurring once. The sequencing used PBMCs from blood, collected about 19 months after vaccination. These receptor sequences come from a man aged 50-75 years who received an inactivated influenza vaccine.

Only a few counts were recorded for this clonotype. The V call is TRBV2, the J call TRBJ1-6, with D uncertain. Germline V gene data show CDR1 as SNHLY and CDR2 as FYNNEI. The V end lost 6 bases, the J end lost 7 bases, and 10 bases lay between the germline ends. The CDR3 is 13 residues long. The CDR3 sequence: CASRWNLNSPLHF. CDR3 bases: TGTGCCAGCAGGTGGAACCTAAATTCACCCCTCCACTTT.

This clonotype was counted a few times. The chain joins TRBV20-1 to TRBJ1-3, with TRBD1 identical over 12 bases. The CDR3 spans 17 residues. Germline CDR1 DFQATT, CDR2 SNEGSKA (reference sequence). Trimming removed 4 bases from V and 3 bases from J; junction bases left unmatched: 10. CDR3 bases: TGCAGTGCTATAACCGGGACAGGGGGCGTGGGTGGAAACACCATATATTTT. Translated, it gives CSAITGTGGVGGNTIYF.

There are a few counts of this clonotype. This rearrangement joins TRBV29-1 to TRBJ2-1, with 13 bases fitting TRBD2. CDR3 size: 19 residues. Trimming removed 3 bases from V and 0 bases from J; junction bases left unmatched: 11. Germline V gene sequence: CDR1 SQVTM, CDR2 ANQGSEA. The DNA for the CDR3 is TGCAGCGTTGAGGGACTAGCGGGACTGGCCTCGTACTCCTACAATGAGCAGTTCTTC. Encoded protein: CSVEGLAGLASYSYNEQFF.

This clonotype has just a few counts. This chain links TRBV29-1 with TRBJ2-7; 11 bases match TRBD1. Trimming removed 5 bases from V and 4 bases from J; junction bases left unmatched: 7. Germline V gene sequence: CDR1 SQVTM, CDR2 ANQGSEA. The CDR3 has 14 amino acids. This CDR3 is CSVRAGTGGYEQYF. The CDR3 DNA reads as TGCAGCGTTCGGGCCGGGACAGGGGGATACGAGCAGTACTTC.

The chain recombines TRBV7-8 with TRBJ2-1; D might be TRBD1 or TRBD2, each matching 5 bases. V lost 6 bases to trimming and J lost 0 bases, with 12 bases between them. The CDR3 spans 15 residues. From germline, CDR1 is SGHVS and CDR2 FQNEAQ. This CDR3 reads CASSSGRLSYNEQFF. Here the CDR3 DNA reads TGTGCCAGCAGTTCGGGACGCCTCTCCTACAATGAGCAGTTCTTC.

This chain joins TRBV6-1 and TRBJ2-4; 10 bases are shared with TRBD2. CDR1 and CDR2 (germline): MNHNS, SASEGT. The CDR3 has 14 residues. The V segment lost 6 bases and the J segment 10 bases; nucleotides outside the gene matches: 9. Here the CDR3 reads CASRPGTSAWIQYF. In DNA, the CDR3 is TGTGCCAGCAGACCCGGGACTAGCGCCTGGATTCAGTACTTC.

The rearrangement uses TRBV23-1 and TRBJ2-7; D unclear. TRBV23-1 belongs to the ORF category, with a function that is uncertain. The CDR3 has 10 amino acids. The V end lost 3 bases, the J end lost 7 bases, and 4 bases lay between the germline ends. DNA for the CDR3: TGCGCCAGCAGTCAGGAAGAGCAGTACTTC. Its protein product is CASSQEEQYF.

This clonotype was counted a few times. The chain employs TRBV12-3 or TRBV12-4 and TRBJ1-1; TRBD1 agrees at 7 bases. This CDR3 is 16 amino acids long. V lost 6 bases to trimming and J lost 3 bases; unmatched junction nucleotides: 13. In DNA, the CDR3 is TGTGCCAGCAGGCGGACAGGCAACCGACCATACACTGAAGCTTTCTTT. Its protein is CASRRTGNRPYTEAFF.

CDR3 nucleotide sequence: TGTGCCAGCTCACCCCGGTCATCGGGAGAGCAGTACTTC. Its protein product is CASSPRSSGEQYF. The chain is built from TRBV18 and TRBJ2-7, with TRBD2 as a possible D gene (5 bases). Germline V gene sequence: CDR1 KGHSH, CDR2 LQKENI. There are 13 residues in the CDR3. V was cut by 3 bases and J by 7 bases, with 13 bases left in between.

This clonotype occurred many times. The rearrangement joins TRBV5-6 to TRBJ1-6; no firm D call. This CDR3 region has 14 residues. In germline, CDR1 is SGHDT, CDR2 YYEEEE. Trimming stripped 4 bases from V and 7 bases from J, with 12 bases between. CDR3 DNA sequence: TGTGCCAGCAGCCATCCCCGGAGGAATTCACCCCTCCACTTT. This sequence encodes CASSHPRRNSPLHF.

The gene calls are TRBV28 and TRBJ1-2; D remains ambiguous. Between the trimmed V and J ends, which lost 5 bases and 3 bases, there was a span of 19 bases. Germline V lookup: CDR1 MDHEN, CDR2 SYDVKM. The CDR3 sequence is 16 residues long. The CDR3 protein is CASSREDRAWDYGYTF. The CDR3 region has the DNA TGTGCCAGCAGTAGAGAGGACCGTGCTTGGGACTATGGCTACACCTTC.

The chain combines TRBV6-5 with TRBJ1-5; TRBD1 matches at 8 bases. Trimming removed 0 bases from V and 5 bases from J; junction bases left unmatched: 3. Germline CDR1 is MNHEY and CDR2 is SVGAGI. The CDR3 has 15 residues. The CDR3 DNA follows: TGTGCCAGCAGTTACTCGGTACAGGGGGATCAGCCCCAGCATTTT. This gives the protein CASSYSVQGDQPQHF.

CDR3 in amino acids: CASSQTGIYQPQHF. CDR3 bases: TGTGCCAGCAGTCAAACAGGGATATATCAGCCCCAGCATTTT. J is TRBJ1-5 and V is TRBV25-1; D may be TRBD1 (6 bases). This CDR3 has 14 residues. Looked up from germline, CDR1 is MGHDK and CDR2 is SYGVNS. The V end was cut by 5 bases, the J end by 5 bases, with 13 bases between.

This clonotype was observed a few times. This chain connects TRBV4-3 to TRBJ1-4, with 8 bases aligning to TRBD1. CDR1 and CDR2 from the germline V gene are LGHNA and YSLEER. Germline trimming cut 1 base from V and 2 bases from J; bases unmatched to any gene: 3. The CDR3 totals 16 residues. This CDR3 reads CASSQVPGGTNEKLFF. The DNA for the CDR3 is TGCGCCAGCAGCCAAGTACCAGGGGGCACTAATGAAAAACTGTTTTTT.